This is a list of T cell receptor beta chains from one sample in a study of blood T cell repertoires in COVID-19. Profiled with immunoSEQ multiplex PCR; TCRdb holds only in-frame clones, not every one. The sample holds some 200,000 clones; roughly 90% are singletons and the top ten take 6.5% to 9.5%. The sequencing input was PBMCs or T cells enriched from blood (not recorded which). Source of these receptors: a woman under 30 who had recovered from COVID-19. The CDR3 runs from the conserved cysteine through the conserved F or W. Fields, in order: CDR3 length, clone size, J gene, D gene, V gene, CDR3 DNA, CDR3 protein. D genes are given only for firm matches. Rows may omit the clone size; those that give it use once, few, many or a size class.

>15|NA|TRBJ1-5|NA|TRBV19
TGTGCCAGTAGTATAGTTGAGGCAGGGAATCAGCCCCAGCATTTT
CASSIVEAGNQPQHF
>13|NA|TRBJ1-1|NA|TRBV6-4
TGTGCCAGCAGTGAAGGAGGGGTGGCTGAAGCTTTCTTT
CASSEGGVAEAFF
>16|once|TRBJ1-3|TRBD1|TRBV5-6
TGTGCCAGCAGCCTCCCGAGGACAGGTATTGGAAACACCATATATTTT
CASSLPRTGIGNTIYF
>16|once|TRBJ2-2|TRBD1|TRBV5-1
TGCGCCAGCAGCTTGGCACAGGGACAGGTCGACAGGGAGCTGTTTTTT
CASSLAQGQVDRELFF
>14|NA|TRBJ1-3|NA|TRBV5-5
TGTGCCAGCAGCTTGGAAGGGGGTGGAAACACCATATATTTT
CASSLEGGGNTIYF
>13|NA|TRBJ1-1|NA|TRBV2
TGTGCCAGCAGTTCGGACCGGGAAACTGAAGCTTTCTTT
CASSSDRETEAFF
>17|NA|TRBJ1-3|NA|TRBV11-3
TGTGCCAGCAGCTCCCGAGGCGGGGGATGCTCTGGAAACACCATATATTTT
CASSSRGGGCSGNTIYF
>15|NA|TRBJ2-7|TRBD1|TRBV9
TGTGCCAGCAGCGTAGAGGGAAGGACAGGGAGCGAGCAGTACTTC
CASSVEGRTGSEQYF
>12|NA|TRBJ1-2|NA|TRBV28
TGTGCCAGCAGTCAACAGGGAGATGGCTACACCTTC
CASSQQGDGYTF
>15|NA|TRBJ1-2|TRBD1|TRBV27
TGTGCCAGCAGGAGAGTAGGACAGGGGGCAGGAGGCTACACCTTC
CASRRVGQGAGGYTF
>15|NA|TRBJ2-1|NA|TRBV2
TGTGCCAGCAGTGAAAGGAGGGGGCTGGTCGATGAGCAGTTCTTC
CASSERRGLVDEQFF
>15|NA|TRBJ2-3|NA|TRBV3-1/TRBV3-2
TGTGCCAGCAGCCACAGGCGGGGGCCCACAGATACGCAGTATTTT
CASSHRRGPTDTQYF
>15|once|TRBJ2-1|NA|TRBV28
TGTGCCAGCAGTTTTTTAGTTAGCTCCTACAATGAGCAGTTCTTC
CASSFLVSSYNEQFF
>18|NA|TRBJ2-5|TRBD2|TRBV9
TGTGCCAGCAGCGTAGCTTCGAGCGGGGGGGGTTCCCAAGAGACCCAGTACTTC
CASSVASSGGGSQETQYF
>15|NA|TRBJ2-1|NA|TRBV9
TGTGCCAGCAGCGTAGGTCAGGGATCCTACAATGAGCAGTTCTTC
CASSVGQGSYNEQFF
>12|NA|TRBJ2-5|NA|TRBV12-3/TRBV12-4
TGTGCCAGCAGACAGGGTCAGCAGACCCAGTACTTC
CASRQGQQTQYF
>16|NA|TRBJ2-7|TRBD2|TRBV5-1
TGCGCCAGCAGCTCTACTAGCGGGGGGCAGGGCTACGAGCAGTACTTC
CASSSTSGGQGYEQYF
>13|NA|TRBJ1-2|TRBD1|TRBV7-9
TGTGCCAGCAGCTTCACCTCAGGACAGGGTCACACCTTC
CASSFTSGQGHTF
>13|NA|TRBJ1-2|NA|TRBV9
TGTGCCAGCAGCGTAGGGGGGGATTATGGCTACACCTTC
CASSVGGDYGYTF
>15|NA|TRBJ1-3|NA|TRBV19
TGTGCCAGTAGTATCGGGATAAGCTCTGGAAACACCATATATTTT
CASSIGISSGNTIYF
>13|once|TRBJ2-1|NA|TRBV24-1
TGTGCCACCAGTGACCCCTCCGTCTATGAGCAGTTCTTC
CATSDPSVYEQFF
>14|NA|TRBJ2-7|TRBD1|TRBV19
TGTGCCAGTAGTATTCCGGGACAGGGGCGGGAGCAGTACTTC
CASSIPGQGREQYF
>15|NA|TRBJ2-1|TRBD1|TRBV7-9
TGTGCCAGCAGCCCGGGACAGGGGATCTACAATGAGCAGTTCTTC
CASSPGQGIYNEQFF
>15|NA|TRBJ2-3|NA|TRBV6-1
TGTGCCAGCAGTGAAGCTGTCGGGGGGCAAAATACGCAGTATTTT
CASSEAVGGQNTQYF
>14|NA|TRBJ2-3|TRBD2|TRBV30
TGTGCCTGGAGTGACGGGGGGGCCTCAGATACGCAGTATTTT
CAWSDGGASDTQYF